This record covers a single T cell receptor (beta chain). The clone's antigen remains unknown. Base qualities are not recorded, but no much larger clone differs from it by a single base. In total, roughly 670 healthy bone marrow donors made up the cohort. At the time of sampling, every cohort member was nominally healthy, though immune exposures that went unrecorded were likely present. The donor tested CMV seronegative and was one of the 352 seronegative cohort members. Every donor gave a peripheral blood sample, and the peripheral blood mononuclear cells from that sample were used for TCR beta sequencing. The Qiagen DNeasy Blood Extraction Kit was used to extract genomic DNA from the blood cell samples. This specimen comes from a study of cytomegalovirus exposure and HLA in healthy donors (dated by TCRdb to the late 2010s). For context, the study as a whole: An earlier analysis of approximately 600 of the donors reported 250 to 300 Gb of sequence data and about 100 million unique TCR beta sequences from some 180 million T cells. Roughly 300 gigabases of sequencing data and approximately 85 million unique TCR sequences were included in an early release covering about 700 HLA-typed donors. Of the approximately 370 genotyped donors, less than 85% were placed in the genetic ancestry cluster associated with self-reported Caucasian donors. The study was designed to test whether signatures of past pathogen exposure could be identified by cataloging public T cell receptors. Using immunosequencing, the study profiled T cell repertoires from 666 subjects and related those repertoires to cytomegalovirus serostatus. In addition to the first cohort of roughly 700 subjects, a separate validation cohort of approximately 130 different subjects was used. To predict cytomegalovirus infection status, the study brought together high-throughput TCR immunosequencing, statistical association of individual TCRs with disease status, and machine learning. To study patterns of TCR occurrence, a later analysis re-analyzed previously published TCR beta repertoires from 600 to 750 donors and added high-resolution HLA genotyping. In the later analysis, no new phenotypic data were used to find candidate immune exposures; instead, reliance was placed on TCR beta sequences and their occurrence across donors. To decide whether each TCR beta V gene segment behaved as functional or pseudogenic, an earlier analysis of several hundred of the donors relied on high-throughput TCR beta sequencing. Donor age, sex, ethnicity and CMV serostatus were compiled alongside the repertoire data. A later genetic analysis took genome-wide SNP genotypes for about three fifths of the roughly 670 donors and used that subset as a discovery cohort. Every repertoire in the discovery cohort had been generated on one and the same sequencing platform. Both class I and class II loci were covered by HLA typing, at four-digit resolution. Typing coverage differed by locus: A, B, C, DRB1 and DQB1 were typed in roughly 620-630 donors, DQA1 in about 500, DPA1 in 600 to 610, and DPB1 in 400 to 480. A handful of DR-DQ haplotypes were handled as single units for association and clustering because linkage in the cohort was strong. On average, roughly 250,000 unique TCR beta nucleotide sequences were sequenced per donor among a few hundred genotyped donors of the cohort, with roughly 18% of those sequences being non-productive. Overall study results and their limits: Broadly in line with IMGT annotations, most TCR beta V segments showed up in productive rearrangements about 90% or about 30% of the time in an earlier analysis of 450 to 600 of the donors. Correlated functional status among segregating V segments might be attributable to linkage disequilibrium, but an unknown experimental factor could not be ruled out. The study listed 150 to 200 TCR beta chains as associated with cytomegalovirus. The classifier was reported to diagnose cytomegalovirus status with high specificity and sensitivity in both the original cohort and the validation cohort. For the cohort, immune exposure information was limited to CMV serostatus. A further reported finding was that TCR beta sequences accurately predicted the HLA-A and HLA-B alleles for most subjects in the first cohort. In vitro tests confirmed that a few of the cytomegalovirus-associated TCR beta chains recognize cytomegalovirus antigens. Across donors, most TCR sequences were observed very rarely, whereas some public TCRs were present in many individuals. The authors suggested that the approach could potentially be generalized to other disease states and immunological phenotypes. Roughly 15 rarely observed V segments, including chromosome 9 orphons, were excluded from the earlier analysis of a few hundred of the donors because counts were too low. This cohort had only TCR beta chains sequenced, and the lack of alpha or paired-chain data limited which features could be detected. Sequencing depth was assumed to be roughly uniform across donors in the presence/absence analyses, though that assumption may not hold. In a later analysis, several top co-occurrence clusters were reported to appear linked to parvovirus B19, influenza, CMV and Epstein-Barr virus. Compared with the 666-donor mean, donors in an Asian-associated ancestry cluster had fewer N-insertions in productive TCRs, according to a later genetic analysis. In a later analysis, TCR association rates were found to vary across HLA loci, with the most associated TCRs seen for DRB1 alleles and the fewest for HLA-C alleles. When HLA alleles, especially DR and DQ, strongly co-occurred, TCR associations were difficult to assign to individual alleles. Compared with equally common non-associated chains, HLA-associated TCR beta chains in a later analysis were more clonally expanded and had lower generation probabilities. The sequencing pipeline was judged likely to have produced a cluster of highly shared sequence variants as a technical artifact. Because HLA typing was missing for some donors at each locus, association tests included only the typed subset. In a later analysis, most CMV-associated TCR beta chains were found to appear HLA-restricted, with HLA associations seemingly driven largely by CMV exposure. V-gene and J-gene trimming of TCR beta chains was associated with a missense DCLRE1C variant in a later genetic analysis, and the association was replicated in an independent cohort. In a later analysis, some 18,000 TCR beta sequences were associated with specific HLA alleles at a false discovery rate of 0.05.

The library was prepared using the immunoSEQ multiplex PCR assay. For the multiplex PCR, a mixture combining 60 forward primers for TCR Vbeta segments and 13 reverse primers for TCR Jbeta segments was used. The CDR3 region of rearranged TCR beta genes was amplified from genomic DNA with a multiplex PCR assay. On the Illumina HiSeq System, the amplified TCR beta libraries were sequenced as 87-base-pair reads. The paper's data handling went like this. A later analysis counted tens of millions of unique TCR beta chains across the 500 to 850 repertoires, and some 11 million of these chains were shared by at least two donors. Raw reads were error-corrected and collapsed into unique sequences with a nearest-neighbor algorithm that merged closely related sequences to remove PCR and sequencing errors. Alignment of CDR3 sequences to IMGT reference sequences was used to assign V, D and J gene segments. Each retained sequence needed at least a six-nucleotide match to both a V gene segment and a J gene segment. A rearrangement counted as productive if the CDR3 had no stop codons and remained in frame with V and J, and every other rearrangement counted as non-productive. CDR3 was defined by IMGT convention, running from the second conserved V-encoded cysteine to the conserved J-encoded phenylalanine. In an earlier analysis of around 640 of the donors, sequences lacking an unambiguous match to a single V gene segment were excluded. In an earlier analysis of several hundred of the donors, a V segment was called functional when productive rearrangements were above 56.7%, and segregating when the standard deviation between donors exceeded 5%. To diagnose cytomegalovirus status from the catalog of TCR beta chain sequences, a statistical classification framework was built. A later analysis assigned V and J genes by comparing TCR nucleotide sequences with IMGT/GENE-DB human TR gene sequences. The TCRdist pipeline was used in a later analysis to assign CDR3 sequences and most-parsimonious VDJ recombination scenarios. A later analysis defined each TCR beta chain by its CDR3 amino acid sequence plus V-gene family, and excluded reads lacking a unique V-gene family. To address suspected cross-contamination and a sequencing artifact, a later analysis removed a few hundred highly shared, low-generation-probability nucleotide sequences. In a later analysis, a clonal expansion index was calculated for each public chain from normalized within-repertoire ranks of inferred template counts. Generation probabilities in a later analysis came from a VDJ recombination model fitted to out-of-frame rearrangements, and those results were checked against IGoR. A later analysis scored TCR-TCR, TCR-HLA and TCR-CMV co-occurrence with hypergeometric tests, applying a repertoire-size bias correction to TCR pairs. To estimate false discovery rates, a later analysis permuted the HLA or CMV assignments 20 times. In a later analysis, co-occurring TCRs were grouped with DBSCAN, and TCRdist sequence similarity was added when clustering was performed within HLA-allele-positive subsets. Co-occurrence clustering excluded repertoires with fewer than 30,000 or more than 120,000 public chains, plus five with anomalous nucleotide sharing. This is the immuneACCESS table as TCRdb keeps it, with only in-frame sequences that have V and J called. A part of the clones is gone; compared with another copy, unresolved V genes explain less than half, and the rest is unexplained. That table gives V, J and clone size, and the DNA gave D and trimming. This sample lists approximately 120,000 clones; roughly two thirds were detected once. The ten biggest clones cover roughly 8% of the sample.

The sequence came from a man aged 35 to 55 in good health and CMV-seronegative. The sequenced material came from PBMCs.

CDR3 region: CASSSTSGPRDTQYF. The DNA sequence follows: TGTGCCAGCAGCTCGACTAGCGGACCCCGTGATACGCAGTATTTT. This chain is built from TRBV7-8 and TRBJ2-3, and TRBD2 matches 9 of the central bases. Clipping removes 4 bases from V and 6 bases from J, with 8 as the unmatched junction base count. Inclusive of the bounding cysteine and phenylalanine, the CDR3 is 15 residues long. Only the CDR3 DNA stays, 45 bases, in frame from base 1. Via the germline V gene, CDR1 is SGHVS and CDR2 FQNEAQ.